These 25 T cell receptor beta chains came from one sample sequenced in a study of cytomegalovirus exposure and HLA in healthy donors. PCR was performed using 60 Vbeta and 13 Jbeta primers. Sequencing was performed with immunoSEQ multiplex PCR; in TCRdb, only in-frame clones are kept and a portion is missing. The table shows 210,000 or so clones, with almost 85% occurring only once. The material sequenced was PBMCs. Receptors were obtained from a woman in her 40s in good health and CMV-seronegative.

The chain carries TRBV5-1 and TRBJ2-3, with 7 bases identical to TRBD1. Unmatched junction bases numbered 8, after V lost 5 bases and J lost 2 bases. The CDR3 contains 15 residues. Looked up from germline, CDR1 is SGHRS and CDR2 is YFSETQ. CDR3 residues: CASRMTGTNTDTQYF. The CDR3 DNA follows: TGCGCCAGCAGGATGACAGGGACCAACACAGATACGCAGTATTTT.

The chain links TRBV14 to TRBJ2-1; 8 bases map to TRBD1. CDR3 size: 15 residues. V trimming: 2 bases; J trimming: 0 bases; junction bases outside the gene matches: 0. The germline V gene has CDR1 SGHDN and CDR2 FVKESK. CDR3 nucleotides: TGTGCCAGCAGCCAAACAGGGGGCTCCTACAATGAGCAGTTCTTC. The encoded protein is CASSQTGGSYNEQFF.

This chain uses TRBV7-9 with TRBJ1-2; D ambiguous. In germline, CDR1 is SEHNR, CDR2 FQNEAQ (reference sequence). V was clipped by 3 bases and J by 2 bases, with 10 bases between them. The CDR3 extends over 14 amino acids. As DNA, the CDR3 is TGTGCCAGCAGCTTGGACTACAGCAACTATGGCTACACCTTC. Protein product: CASSLDYSNYGYTF.

Comment on this clone: The same CDR3 arises from other DNA sequences in this sample as well. V gene TRBV5-1 combines with J gene TRBJ1-4; TRBD1 aligns across 8 bases. V shed 4 bases and J 5 bases; nucleotides not matched to a gene: 4. The CDR3 covers 14 residues. Germline loops: CDR1 SGHRS, CDR2 YFSETQ. This CDR3 is CASSRDRGNEKLFF. In DNA, the CDR3 is TGCGCCAGCAGCCGCGACAGGGGCAATGAAAAACTGTTTTTT.

V gene TRBV7-9 combines with J gene TRBJ2-7, with D tentatively TRBD1 (6 bases). The CDR3 contains 13 residues. Looked up from germline, CDR1 is SEHNR and CDR2 is FQNEAQ (reference sequence). V lost 5 bases and J 3 bases, leaving 11 bases between the germline ends. The CDR3 DNA reads TGTGCCAGCAGCCCTACAGGGCTCTACGAGCAGTACTTC. Protein product: CASSPTGLYEQYF. The full variable domain, in which reference TRBV7-9 and TRBJ2-7 provide the parts outside the CDR3, is DTGVSQNPRHKITKRGQNVTFRCDPISEHNRLYWYRQTLGQGPEFLTYFQNEAQLEKSRLLSDRFSAERPKGSFSTLEIQRTEQGDSAMYLCASSPTGLYEQYFGPGTRLTVT.

About this clone itself: In the same sample, other DNA sequences code for this CDR3. The rearrangement links TRBV7-9 to TRBJ1-1, with TRBD1 identical over 7 bases. The CDR3 contains 14 residues. Germline V gives CDR1 SEHNR, CDR2 FQNEAQ (reference sequence). V shed 5 bases, J shed 1 base, and the junction held 4 bases outside the gene matches. Written as DNA, the CDR3 is TGTGCCAGCAGCCCAGGGGGAGCGAACACTGAAGCTTTCTTT. Translating it yields CASSPGGANTEAFF.

This chain joins TRBV4-1 and TRBJ1-6, with D maybe TRBD1 (5 bases). In germline, CDR1 is MGHRA, CDR2 YSYEKL. V was trimmed by 1 base and J by 7 bases, leaving 8 bases between them. This CDR3 has 14 amino acids. The DNA of the CDR3 is TGCGCCAGCAGCCAAGTCCAGGGCAATTCACCCCTCCACTTT. Residues: CASSQVQGNSPLHF.

The rearrangement uses TRBV7-6 and TRBJ1-1, with no clear D. The germline V gene has CDR1 SGHVS and CDR2 FNYEAQ. The CDR3 contains 12 residues. V dropped 1 base and J dropped 8 bases, with 8 bases sitting between them. Here the CDR3 DNA reads TGTGCCAGCAGCTTAGACGGGAGGGAAGCTTTCTTT. Translated, it gives CASSLDGREAFF.

The chain uses TRBV27 and TRBJ1-4, with TRBD1 matching 7 bases. V dropped 4 bases and J dropped 3; count of bases not matched to a gene: 2. This CDR3 comprises 14 residues. Germline CDR1 is MNHEY and CDR2 is SMNVEV (reference sequence). The CDR3 protein is CASSYRGSNEKLFF. DNA of the CDR3: TGTGCCAGCAGTTACAGGGGATCTAATGAAAAACTGTTTTTT.

The chain combines TRBV10-1 with TRBJ2-1, with 9 bases matching TRBD2. In germline, CDR1 is WNHNN, CDR2 SYGVQD (reference sequence). The CDR3 consists of 16 residues. Trimming took 2 bases from V and 4 from J; bases not matched to a gene: 6. The CDR3 coding sequence is TGCGCCAGCAGTGAGCTTGCTAGCGGGGTATACAATGAGCAGTTCTTC. Protein: CASSELASGVYNEQFF.

J is TRBJ2-7 and V is TRBV19; D perhaps matches TRBD2 (5 bases). Trimming shortened V by 5 bases and J by 6 bases, and 23 bases separated the two germline ends. Germline CDR1 is LNHDA and CDR2 is SQIVND (reference sequence). CDR3 length: 16 amino acids. CDR3 amino acids: CASSPLRQPGGIEQYF. The CDR3 nucleotides are TGTGCCAGTAGTCCCCTAAGGCAGCCTGGAGGCATCGAGCAGTACTTC.

The V call is TRBV13, the J call TRBJ1-3; D may be TRBD1 (5 bases). The CDR3 has 16 amino acids. Germline V CDR1 and CDR2: PRHDT, FYEKMQ (reference sequence). Trimming left V 5 bases short and J 2 bases short, with 16 bases between. CDR3 loop: CASSLYVDSAGNTIYF. CDR3 nucleotide sequence: TGTGCCAGCAGCCTCTACGTCGACAGTGCTGGAAACACCATATATTTT.

With respect to this clone: Other DNA sequences in the sample encode the same CDR3. The chain is built from TRBV5-1 and TRBJ1-2; 7 bases agree with TRBD1. V was clipped by 0 bases and J by 7 bases; unmatched bases: 3. Germline V gives CDR1 SGHRS, CDR2 YFSETQ. CDR3 length: 13 amino acids. CDR3 coding DNA: TGCGCCAGCAGCTTGGAGGGGGCCGGTGGCTACACCTTC. Amino acid sequence: CASSLEGAGGYTF.

This clone appeared once. The J gene is TRBJ2-7, the V gene TRBV29-1; possibly TRBD2 for D (7 bases). CDR1 and CDR2 from the germline V gene are SQVTM and ANQGSEA. Trimming shortened V by 4 bases and J by 2 bases, and 15 bases separated the two germline ends. This CDR3 is built from 14 residues. The CDR3 DNA is TGCAGCGTTGTAGGGGCGGGGGCTACCTACGAGCAGTACTTC. Translated: CSVVGAGATYEQYF.

The rearrangement joins TRBV5-6 to TRBJ1-6; tentative D call: TRBD1 (6 bases). Germline CDR1 reads SGHDT; CDR2 reads YYEEEE. Trimming left V 7 bases short and J 4 bases short, with 21 bases between. The CDR3 contains 17 residues. CDR3 in amino acids: CASHKQQGGGYNSPLHF. In nucleotides, the CDR3 is TGTGCCAGCCATAAACAACAAGGGGGGGGATATAATTCACCCCTCCACTTT.

The V gene is TRBV7-2, the J gene TRBJ1-6, with 9 nucleotides matching TRBD1. The germline gives CDR1 SGHTA, CDR2 FQGNSA. The CDR3 runs 14 residues. The V segment lost 5 bases and the J segment 9 bases; nucleotides outside the gene matches: 5. The CDR3 coding sequence is TGTGCCAGCAGCCGGGACAGGGTCGGTTCACCCCTCCACTTT. As protein: CASSRDRVGSPLHF.

The rearrangement joins TRBV9 to TRBJ1-3; 7 bases are a match to TRBD1. Trimming removed 0 bases from V and 0 bases from J; junction bases left unmatched: 3. The CDR3 sequence is 16 residues long. The germline V gene encodes CDR1 SGDLS and CDR2 YYNGEE. CDR3 amino acids: CASSVAGGTSGNTIYF. The CDR3 nucleotides are TGTGCCAGCAGCGTAGCAGGGGGTACCTCTGGAAACACCATATATTTT.

With regard to this clone: The identical CDR3 is also encoded by other nucleotide sequences in the sample. The V gene is TRBV19, the J gene TRBJ2-7; 7 nucleotides agree with TRBD1. CDR1 is LNHDA, CDR2 SQIVND, per germline (reference sequence). The V segment lost 5 bases and the J segment 3 bases; nucleotides outside the gene matches: 4. This CDR3 is 13 amino acids long. The CDR3 DNA sequence: TGTGCCAGTAGTCCGGGACAGAACTACGAGCAGTACTTC. It is translated as CASSPGQNYEQYF.

The genes are TRBV5-1 and TRBJ1-1; the D is unclear. Trimming cost V 6 bases and J 1 base, with 16 bases left between them. Germline loops: CDR1 SGHRS, CDR2 YFSETQ. The CDR3 has 15 residues. The CDR3 loop reads CASKFQENRNTEAFF. The DNA for the CDR3 is TGCGCCAGCAAGTTTCAAGAGAATCGGAACACTGAAGCTTTCTTT.

The chain joins TRBV5-1 to TRBJ2-2; TRBD1 matches 7 bases. With V trimmed by 4 bases and J by 4 bases, 7 bases remained unmatched. Germline V gene data show CDR1 as SGHRS and CDR2 as YFSETQ. The CDR3 covers 15 residues. The DNA for the CDR3 is TGCGCCAGCAGCGAACAGGGGAGTGCCACCGGGGAGCTGTTTTTT. This sequence encodes CASSEQGSATGELFF.

This chain links TRBV5-1 with TRBJ1-2; 7 positions match TRBD1. CDR1 is SGHRS and CDR2 is YFSETQ in the germline V gene. The CDR3 spans 14 residues. The J segment lost 0 bases and the V segment lost 4 bases, leaving 3 bases of the junction unmatched. As DNA, the CDR3 is TGCGCCAGCAGCATCGGGACAGCTAACTATGGCTACACCTTC. Residues: CASSIGTANYGYTF.

The J gene is TRBJ2-3, the V gene TRBV5-1, with TRBD1 identical over 8 bases. The CDR3 is 17 residues long. The germline CDR1 and CDR2 sequences are SGHRS and YFSETQ. With 4 bases clipped from V and 2 bases from J, the junction kept 12 bases outside the gene matches. In nucleotides, the CDR3 is TGCGCCAGCAGCCGCTCGCGACAGGGGACTTTCACAGATACGCAGTATTTT. Residues: CASSRSRQGTFTDTQYF.

About this clone itself: A junction boundary mismatches the germline segment, possibly from a read error. This sequence joins TRBV6-5 and TRBJ1-6, with 8 bases that match TRBD1. The V gene's germline CDR1 is MNHEY and CDR2 SVGAGI. The CDR3 spans 14 residues. In DNA form, the CDR3 reads TGTGCCAGCAGTAAAGGGACAGGCCCATCACCCCCCCACTTT. Translation: CASSKGTGPSPPHF.

The genes are TRBV5-6 and TRBJ1-1; D remains ambiguous. Germline V gives CDR1 SGHDT, CDR2 YYEEEE. V lost 4 bases and J lost 5, with 15 bases in between. This CDR3 is built from 14 residues. The CDR3 DNA reads as TGTGCCAGCAGCCGCGGCACCCTCCGTACTGAAGCTTTCTTT. As protein: CASSRGTLRTEAFF.

The V gene is TRBV5-1, the J gene TRBJ2-2, with TRBD1 matching over 9 bases. V trimming: 0 bases; J trimming: 2 bases; junction bases outside the gene matches: 8. Germline V gene lookup returns CDR1 SGHRS and CDR2 YFSETQ. This CDR3 spans 18 amino acids. The CDR3 region has the DNA TGCGCCAGCAGCTTGGCGGGGACAGGGAAGGGTAACACCGGGGAGCTGTTTTTT. Translated, it gives CASSLAGTGKGNTGELFF.